This T cell receptor beta chain is from a study of cytomegalovirus exposure and HLA in healthy donors. Study at large: When 300 to 400 donors were genotyped, around 77% of them were found to fall in the Caucasian-associated ancestry cluster. Study-wide findings and caveats: Association of a missense DCLRE1C variant with TCR beta V- and J-gene trimming was reported in a later analysis. In a later analysis, a genetic analysis reported fewer productive-TCR N-insertions in an Asian-associated ancestry cluster than the cohort average.

This CDR3 region has 12 residues. Germline V lookup: CDR1 SQVTM, CDR2 ANQGSEA. Unmatched junction bases numbered 6, after V lost 6 bases and J lost 7 bases. To note about this clone: The antigen remains undetermined.

PCR involved 60 Vbeta and 13 Jbeta primers. Repertoires were generated with immunoSEQ multiplex PCR, while TCRdb's copy carries only in-frame clones and drops some. Of 100,000 to 150,000 clones in the sample, 76% were seen once. The sequence came from a man aged 50-59 years in good health and CMV-seronegative. V is TRBV29-1 and J is TRBJ2-1; 7 positions match TRBD1. Input material: PBMCs. The CDR3 reads CSVDYRGNEQFF. The DNA for the CDR3 is TGCAGCGTGGATTACAGGGGAAATGAGCAGTTCTTC.